The present entry profiles one TCR beta chain with its context. As yet, its antigen is unknown. 5'RACE with 10-nucleotide random UMIs generated the cDNA. Each CDR3 protein is one row after TCRdb ran MiXCR on the 5' RACE reads. The sample lists around 33,000 distinct CDR3 sequences, approximately 24% occurring once. The sorted libraries were made from more than 900,000 CD4+ or CD8+ T cells. This sample stems from a study of neurological immune-mediated disorders. CDR1 and CDR2 from the germline V gene are SGHVS and FQNEAQ. This CDR3 has 19 amino acids. Trimming removed 5 bases from V and 0 bases from J; junction bases left unmatched: 13. Findings and caveats of the study: Private repertoires in all groups were suggested by the absence of shared CDR3 amino acid sequences among expanded clones across subjects.

The sequence derives from a man in his fifties with HTLV-1-associated myelopathy (HAM/TSP). Sequencing was done on a sample of CD4+ T cells from blood. V is TRBV7-8 and J is TRBJ2-3, with 11 bases lining up with TRBD2. CDR3 sequence reads: CASSGGLAALASSTDTQYF. The DNA of the CDR3 is TGTGCCAGCAGCGGGGGACTAGCGGCGCTCGCCTCTAGCACAGATACGCAGTATTTT.